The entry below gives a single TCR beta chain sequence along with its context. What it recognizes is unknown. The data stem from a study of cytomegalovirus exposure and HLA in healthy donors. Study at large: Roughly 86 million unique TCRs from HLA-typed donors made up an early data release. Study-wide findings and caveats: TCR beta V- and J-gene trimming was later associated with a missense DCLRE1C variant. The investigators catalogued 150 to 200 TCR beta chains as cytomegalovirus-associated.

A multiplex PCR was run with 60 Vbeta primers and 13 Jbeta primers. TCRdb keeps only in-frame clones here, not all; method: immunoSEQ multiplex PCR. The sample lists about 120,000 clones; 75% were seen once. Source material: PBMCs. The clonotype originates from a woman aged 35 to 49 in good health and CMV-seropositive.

The CDR3 DNA reads TGTGCCAGCAGCCCCCGGGGAGGAAGCTCTGGAAACACCATATATTTT. Its translation: CASSPRGGSSGNTIYF. This chain uses TRBV7-9 with TRBJ1-3; D not resolved. This CDR3 is built from 16 residues. From germline, CDR1 is SEHNR and CDR2 FQNEAQ (reference sequence). V dropped 5 bases and J dropped 0 bases, with 14 bases sitting between them.